These 11 T cell receptor beta chains were all obtained from the same sample, sequenced in a study of T-cell reconstitution after alpha-beta-depleted transplantation in children. Preparation of the TCRbeta library used unique molecular identifiers. TCRdb redid the calling of the PCR reads with MiXCR, one entry per CDR3 protein. This sample has about 340,000 distinct CDR3 sequences, with about 9.3% found just once. The sample in question was PBMCs from the stem cell graft donor, obtained from the stem cell graft. The receptors derive from a human donor who donated a stem cell graft to a child with acute lymphoblastic leukemia.

In its sample, this clonotype was seen a few times. The rearrangement joins TRBV28 to TRBJ2-2; a weak D match, TRBD2 (6 bases). Trimming took 3 bases from V and 3 from J, leaving 11 bases between them. CDR1 and CDR2 from the germline V gene are MDHEN and SYDVKM. The CDR3 runs to 15 residues. As DNA, the CDR3 is TGTGCCAGCAGTTTGGAGGGGCGCGACACCGGGGAGCTGTTTTTT. Protein: CASSLEGRDTGELFF.

The chain combines TRBV12-3 or TRBV12-4 with TRBJ2-1, with D maybe TRBD2 (6 bases). Trimming removed 4 bases from V and 10 bases from J, with 14 bases in between. This CDR3 comprises 13 residues. The CDR3 nucleotides are TGTGCCAGCAGTTGGGTAGGGGCGGGGGAGCAGTTCTTC. It is translated as CASSWVGAGEQFF.

This clonotype was observed a few times. The V and J genes are TRBV7-8 and TRBJ2-3, with 7 bases aligning to TRBD2. This CDR3 has 17 amino acids. The trim removed 2 bases at V and 3 bases at J, leaving 11 bases unmatched. Germline V lookup: CDR1 SGHVS, CDR2 FQNEAQ. The CDR3 loop reads CASSLNRAGVWTDTQYF. CDR3 in DNA: TGTGCCAGCAGCTTAAATAGGGCGGGAGTGTGGACAGATACGCAGTATTTT.

The rearrangement uses TRBV7-9 and TRBJ1-3; weak D call: TRBD1 (6 bases). This CDR3 region has 17 residues. Germline V gives CDR1 SEHNR, CDR2 FQNEAQ (reference sequence). With 5 bases removed from V and 0 bases from J, the gap between germline ends came to 17 bases. The CDR3: CASSVPADRTSGNTIYF. The CDR3 DNA reads TGTGCCAGCAGCGTCCCAGCCGACAGGACCTCTGGAAACACCATATATTTT.

This clonotype was observed a handful of times. V gene TRBV7-2 combines with J gene TRBJ1-6; D is unclear. Per germline, CDR1 SGHTA and CDR2 FQGNSA. Trimming pared 5 bases from V and 13 bases from J, leaving 15 bases between. This CDR3 has 13 amino acids. The CDR3 is CASSPPRPVPLHF. CDR3 in DNA: TGTGCCAGCAGCCCACCTCGACCCGTGCCCCTCCACTTT.

This clonotype appeared a few times. The V gene is TRBV5-1, the J gene TRBJ1-4; weak D call: TRBD1 (5 bases). The CDR3 has 17 residues. CDR1 and CDR2 from the germline V gene are SGHRS and YFSETQ. Trimming pared 4 bases from V and 5 bases from J, leaving 21 bases between. In DNA form, the CDR3 reads TGCGCCAGCAGCCATAAATACCGGGACCAAGGAAATGAAAAACTGTTTTTT. It yields the protein CASSHKYRDQGNEKLFF.

This clonotype showed up just once. The genes are TRBV6-2 or TRBV6-3 and TRBJ2-1; D not resolved. The V gene lost 2 bases and the J gene lost 3 bases, with 5 bases spanning the gap. The CDR3 totals 13 residues. Germline lookup yields CDR1 MNHEY and CDR2 SVGEGT. The CDR3 DNA follows: TGTGCCAGCAGTTACCTGGACTACAATGAGCAGTTCTTC. Protein product: CASSYLDYNEQFF.

This clonotype occurred many times. The V and J genes are TRBV5-1 and TRBJ1-5; unclear D gene. The CDR3 spans 15 residues. Germline CDR1 and CDR2: SGHRS and YFSETQ. V dropped 1 base and J dropped 0 bases, with 8 bases sitting between them. The DNA for the CDR3 is TGCGCCAGCAGCTTGTCAGCGGGTAGCAATCAGCCCCAGCATTTT. It translates to CASSLSAGSNQPQHF.

This chain uses TRBV20-1 with TRBJ2-7; 12 nucleotides agree with TRBD2. This CDR3 spans 15 amino acids. Germline V gene sequence: CDR1 DFQATT, CDR2 SNEGSKA (reference sequence). Trimming at V came to 5 bases and at J to 2 bases, leaving 7 bases not matched to a gene. CDR3 bases: TGCAGTGCTTCCGAGGGGACTAGCGGGCCCTACGAGCAGTACTTC. Protein sequence: CSASEGTSGPYEQYF.

This clonotype was seen many times. The gene calls are TRBV6-1 and TRBJ1-1; TRBD1 is a possible D gene (5 bases). The CDR3 is 13 residues long. V lost 6 bases and J 1 base, leaving 9 bases between the germline ends. Germline CDR1 is MNHNS and CDR2 is SASEGT. In nucleotides, the CDR3 is TGTGCCAGCAGCCGGGGGACGAACACTGAAGCTTTCTTT. It encodes CASSRGTNTEAFF.

The chain is built from TRBV7-9 and TRBJ2-2, with D hard to call. V lost 10 bases and J 0 bases, leaving 12 bases between the germline ends. Germline V gene lookup returns CDR1 SEHNR and CDR2 FQNEAQ (reference sequence). The CDR3 has 14 residues. CDR3 region: CATSYVTNTGELFF. The CDR3, as DNA: TGTGCCACCTCATACGTTACGAACACCGGGGAGCTGTTTTTT.